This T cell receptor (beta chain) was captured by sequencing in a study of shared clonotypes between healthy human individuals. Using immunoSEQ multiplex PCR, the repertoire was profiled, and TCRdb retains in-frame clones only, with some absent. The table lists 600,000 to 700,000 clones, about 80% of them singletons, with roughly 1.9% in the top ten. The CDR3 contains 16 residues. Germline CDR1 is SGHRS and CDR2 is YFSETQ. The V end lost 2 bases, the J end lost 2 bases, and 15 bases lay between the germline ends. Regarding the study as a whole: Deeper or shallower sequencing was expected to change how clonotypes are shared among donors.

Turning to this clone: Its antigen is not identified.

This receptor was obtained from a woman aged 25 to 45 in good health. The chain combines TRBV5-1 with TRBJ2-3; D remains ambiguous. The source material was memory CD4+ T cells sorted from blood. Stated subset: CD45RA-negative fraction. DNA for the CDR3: TGCGCCAGCAGCTTCCCTAACGGACCATCCACAGATACGCAGTATTTT. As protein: CASSFPNGPSTDTQYF.